The 10 T cell receptor beta chains listed next were all sequenced from one sample in a study of T cells in Graves' hyperthyroidism and ophthalmopathy. What was amplified from RNA transcripts were TCR beta CDR3 regions. An initial round of RT-PCR targeting the TCR CDR3 relied on the HTBI primer set. Each CDR3 protein is one row after TCRdb ran MiXCR on the multiplex PCR reads. Counted here are hundreds of thousands of distinct CDR3 sequences, around 20% occurring once; the ten biggest clones make up roughly 30%. The source material was blood. The receptors were gathered from a man under 40 with Graves' ophthalmopathy.

V and J are TRBV11-2 and TRBJ2-1; possible D gene TRBD1, 8 bases. V lost 5 bases and J 4 bases, leaving 18 bases between the germline ends. Looked up from germline, CDR1 is SGHAT and CDR2 is FQNNGV. The CDR3 consists of 16 residues. CDR3 bases: TGTGCCAGCAGCCCGCAGGGGGCTAGCGGATACAATGAGCAGTTCTTC. It specifies CASSPQGASGYNEQFF.

This clonotype was observed a handful of times. This sequence joins TRBV7-9 and TRBJ2-4, with TRBD1 as a possible D gene (5 bases). This CDR3 comprises 16 residues. Germline V gene lookup returns CDR1 SEHNR and CDR2 FQNEAQ (reference sequence). Deletions cut 4 bases from V and 4 bases from J, with 17 bases between. CDR3 residues: CASSSLTDPPKNIQYF. CDR3 nucleotide sequence: TGTGCCAGCAGCTCATTGACAGACCCCCCAAAAAACATTCAGTACTTC.

The chain uses TRBV29-1 and TRBJ2-7; weak D call: TRBD1 (7 bases). Germline assignment: CDR1 SQVTM and CDR2 ANQGSEA. V gave up 6 bases and J gave up 5 bases, with 20 bases separating them. The CDR3 runs to 14 residues. The CDR3 protein is CSVGGRQGGHEQYF. The CDR3 bases are TGCAGCGTCGGAGGAAGGCAGGGGGGCCACGAGCAGTACTTC.

There are a few counts of this clonotype. The rearrangement joins TRBV11-2 to TRBJ2-7, with TRBD1 matching over 7 bases. CDR3 length: 15 residues. V shed 5 bases, J shed 1 base, and the junction held 8 bases outside the gene matches. Per the germline V gene, CDR1 is SGHAT and CDR2 is FQNNGV. The CDR3 coding sequence is TGTGCCAGCAGCCAAGTTGTGGACAGGTCCTACGAGCAGTACTTC. It specifies CASSQVVDRSYEQYF.

The rearrangement joins TRBV4-1 to TRBJ2-5; possibly TRBD1 for D (5 bases). The CDR3 is 13 residues long. V was shortened by 1 base and J by 7 bases, with 10 bases between the two germline ends. From germline, CDR1 is MGHRA and CDR2 YSYEKL. The CDR3 is CASSQVGQATQYF. CDR3 bases: TGCGCCAGCAGCCAAGTGGGGCAGGCGACCCAGTACTTC.

There are a few counts of this clonotype. The J gene is TRBJ1-3, the V gene TRBV6-9; D is undetermined. The CDR3 has 16 residues. Germline V lookup: CDR1 MNHGY, CDR2 SVAAGI. Trimming took off 3 bases at V and 0 bases at J, with 12 bases between the two ends. The CDR3, as DNA: TGTGCCAGCAGTTACGGTGGATTTTCCTCTGGAAACACCATATATTTT. This gives the protein CASSYGGFSSGNTIYF.

Only a few counts were recorded for this clonotype. The genes are TRBV10-1 and TRBJ2-3, with D tentatively TRBD1 or TRBD2 (5 bases each). In germline, CDR1 is WNHNN, CDR2 SYGVQD (reference sequence). Trimming removed 6 bases from V and 3 bases from J, with 19 bases in between. CDR3 length equals 16 residues. The CDR3, as DNA: TGCGCCAGCAGCGACCTTTGGGGGTCGGAAACAGATACGCAGTATTTT. This gives the protein CASSDLWGSETDTQYF.

J is TRBJ2-7 and V is TRBV4-1, with 11 bases fitting TRBD2. The V segment lost 4 bases and the J segment 6 bases; nucleotides outside the gene matches: 8. CDR1 and CDR2 (germline): MGHRA, YSYEKL. The CDR3 loop spans 15 amino acids. CDR3 in amino acids: CASSPSSGRRGEQYF. As DNA, the CDR3 is TGCGCCAGCAGCCCTTCTAGCGGGAGGAGGGGCGAGCAGTACTTC.

This clonotype was observed a handful of times. The chain is built from TRBV28 and TRBJ2-4; D is unclear. The V gene lost 4 bases and the J gene lost 4 bases, with 5 bases spanning the gap. The CDR3 consists of 12 residues. Germline V CDR1 and CDR2: MDHEN, SYDVKM. The CDR3: CASSYLKNIQYF. DNA for the CDR3: TGTGCCAGCAGTTATCTTAAAAACATTCAGTACTTC.

This clonotype was detected a few times. The J gene is TRBJ2-5, the V gene TRBV19; D not resolved. The CDR3 spans 10 residues. The V end lost 8 bases, the J end lost 1 base, and 2 bases lay between the germline ends. Per germline, CDR1 LNHDA and CDR2 SQIVND (reference sequence). The CDR3 nucleotides read TGTGCCAGTCCCCAAGAGACCCAGTACTTC. It codes for CASPQETQYF.